This T cell receptor (beta chain) was obtained from a study of molecular identifiers for immune sequencing clone quantification. About this clonotype itself: The antigen is not known.

Each library that profiled naive CD8 cells came from roughly 20,000 to 1,000,000 sorted cells with 10%, 30% or 50% RNA. Using a CD8+CD4-CCR7+CD45RA+ phenotype, naive CD8 T cells were sorted. Listed TCR primers and previously described methods were used for bulk TCR libraries. TCRdb reprocessed the PCR reads via MiXCR and lists one record per CDR3 protein. Of 250,000 to 400,000 distinct CDR3 sequences in the sample, about a fifth were seen once. Germline V gives CDR1 MNHEY, CDR2 SMNVEV (reference sequence). The CDR3 runs to 14 residues. Trimming shortened V by 4 bases and J by 6 bases, and 16 bases separated the two germline ends. Study-wide findings and caveats: Clonotypes topping 20 RNA copies carried over 98% of effector molecules but under 1% of naive ones.

The sequenced sample consisted of naive CD8+ T cells from blood, with Jurkat cell RNA spiked in. Subset noted: FACS-sorted CD8+CD4-CCR7+CD45RA+ naive T cells. The genes are TRBV27 and TRBJ2-7, with D possibly matching TRBD1 (6 bases). The sequence derives from a human donor in good health. Some libraries in this study had Jurkat cell RNA spiked in. The CDR3 nucleotides read TGTGCCAGCAGTTCAAACAGGGCGTCTGGCGAGCAGTACTTC. Its protein product is CASSSNRASGEQYF.